Presented here are 20 T cell receptor beta chains from one specimen sequenced in a study of T cells in Graves' hyperthyroidism and ophthalmopathy. TCR beta CDR3 sequences were amplified from RNA transcripts. First-round RT-PCR targeting the TCR CDR3 was performed with the HTBI primer set. One entry per CDR3 protein results from TCRdb running MiXCR on the multiplex PCR reads. The table lists 300,000 to 450,000 distinct CDR3 sequences, 15% of them singletons. The sequenced material came from blood. The source of these receptors is a woman in her 30s with Graves' hyperthyroidism.

This clonotype was seen a handful of times. The chain has TRBV3-1 and TRBJ2-5; D is ambiguous. Germline values: CDR1 LGHDT, CDR2 YNNKEL (reference sequence). The V end was cut by 5 bases, the J end by 5 bases, with 15 bases between. The CDR3 has 14 amino acids. CDR3 coding DNA: TGTGCCAGCAGCTTCATGATAGTTGAGGAGACCCAGTACTTC. Encoded protein: CASSFMIVEETQYF.

This clonotype was recorded many times. The CDR3 nucleotides are TGTGCCAGCAGCTTAGGGGCGGGGGCCCCTGATACGCAGTATTTT. This codes for CASSLGAGAPDTQYF. The chain is built from TRBV7-9 and TRBJ2-3, with D possibly TRBD2 on 7 matching bases. CDR1 and CDR2 (germline): SEHNR, FQNEAQ (reference sequence). The CDR3 covers 15 residues. V lost 1 base to trimming and J lost 6 bases, with 14 bases between them.

In its sample, this clonotype was seen many times. The J gene is TRBJ2-7, the V gene TRBV3-1; D might be TRBD1 (6 bases). Germline V gene data show CDR1 as LGHDT and CDR2 as YNNKEL (reference sequence). The CDR3 is 14 residues long. V was pared by 4 bases and J by 3 bases, with 13 bases between. The CDR3 loop is CASSLAGAGYEQYF. CDR3 DNA: TGTGCCAGCAGCCTTGCAGGGGCCGGCTACGAGCAGTACTTC.

The V and J genes are TRBV20-1 and TRBJ2-5, with 10 nucleotides matching TRBD2. Losses at the gene ends were 6 bases for V and 3 bases for J; bases not matched to a gene: 4. Germline assignment: CDR1 DFQATT and CDR2 SNEGSKA (reference sequence). The CDR3 runs to 13 residues. The CDR3 region has the DNA TGCAGTGCCTGGACTAGCGGAGAAGAGACCCAGTACTTC. This translates into CSAWTSGEETQYF.

This clonotype was recorded many times. V gene TRBV5-1 combines with J gene TRBJ1-1; D gene uncertain. Germline CDR1 SGHRS, CDR2 YFSETQ. This CDR3 has 14 residues. Trimming pared 1 base from V and 0 bases from J, leaving 7 bases between. For the CDR3, the DNA is TGCGCCAGCAGCTTGCCTAGCATGAACACTGAAGCTTTCTTT. It codes for CASSLPSMNTEAFF.

The table lists this clonotype with a few counts. The rearrangement links TRBV19 to TRBJ2-2; 8 bases match TRBD2. Germline V gives CDR1 LNHDA, CDR2 SQIVND (reference sequence). The V gene end was trimmed by 7 bases and the J gene end by 9 bases; junction bases not matched to a gene: 16. The CDR3 is 16 amino acids. CDR3 sequence reads: CASIEGGTSNHRELFF. The CDR3 nucleotides are TGTGCCAGTATCGAGGGAGGGACTAGTAATCACAGGGAGCTGTTTTTT.

This clonotype was seen more than once but under ten times. Here the CDR3 reads CSATPGAGNTIYF. DNA for the CDR3: TGCAGTGCCACCCCAGGGGCTGGAAACACCATATATTTT. The rearrangement links TRBV20-1 to TRBJ1-3, with D possibly being TRBD1 (6 bases). The V gene lost 6 bases and the J gene lost 2 bases, with 11 bases spanning the gap. Looked up from germline, CDR1 is DFQATT and CDR2 is SNEGSKA (reference sequence). The length of the CDR3 is 13 residues.

This clonotype was observed a handful of times. V is TRBV10-3 and J is TRBJ2-5; TRBD2 is a possible D gene (6 bases). The length of the CDR3 is 14 residues. Germline V gene lookup returns CDR1 ENHRY and CDR2 SYGVKD. V lost 8 bases to trimming and J lost 4 bases, with 17 bases between them. The chain's CDR3 is CAIGGNDSPETQYF. Here the CDR3 DNA reads TGTGCCATCGGGGGGAATGACAGCCCAGAGACCCAGTACTTC.

This clonotype was seen only a few times. The chain joins TRBV5-1 to TRBJ2-3, with TRBD1 identical over 8 bases. Germline CDR1 and CDR2: SGHRS and YFSETQ. CDR3 length: 16 amino acids. V lost 4 bases to trimming and J lost 1 base; unmatched junction nucleotides: 8. CDR3 sequence (DNA): TGCGCCAGCAGCCAAACGCCGACAGGGGGCACAGATACGCAGTATTTT. This encodes CASSQTPTGGTDTQYF.

There are many counts of this clonotype. V gene TRBV3-1 combines with J gene TRBJ2-3, with 8 bases lining up with TRBD2. From germline, CDR1 is LGHDT and CDR2 YNNKEL (reference sequence). With 0 bases clipped from V and 3 bases from J, the junction kept 8 bases outside the gene matches. This CDR3 region has 17 residues. CDR3 DNA: TGTGCCAGCAGCCAAGATCTAGGTAGCGGGATTACAGATACGCAGTATTTT. It is translated as CASSQDLGSGITDTQYF.

This clonotype appeared many times. This chain joins TRBV4-2 and TRBJ2-1; 15 nucleotides align to TRBD2. The junction had 6 bases not matched to a gene; V was cut back by 1 base and J by 5 bases. This CDR3 has 18 amino acids. Germline V CDR1 and CDR2: LGHNA, YNFKEQ. DNA of the CDR3: TGTGCCAGCAGCCAAGGGACTAGCGGGAGGGCTACACACAATGAGCAGTTCTTC. This gives the protein CASSQGTSGRATHNEQFF.

This clonotype was seen many times. The rearrangement joins TRBV3-1 to TRBJ1-2; unclear D gene. Per germline, CDR1 LGHDT and CDR2 YNNKEL (reference sequence). The CDR3 contains 12 residues. V was trimmed by 2 bases and J by 3 bases, leaving 4 bases between them. CDR3 in amino acids: CASSQTDYGYTF. DNA for the CDR3: TGTGCCAGCAGCCAAACAGACTATGGCTACACCTTC.

This clonotype has a count of ten or more. This chain uses TRBV7-9 with TRBJ2-3; D unresolved. Germline CDR1 reads SEHNR; CDR2 reads FQNEAQ (reference sequence). CDR3 length equals 16 residues. Trimming shortened V by 5 bases and J by 1 base, and 16 bases separated the two germline ends. The DNA of the CDR3 is TGTGCCAGCAGCACCGAGGCTGGATGGGGCACAGATACGCAGTATTTT. Protein product: CASSTEAGWGTDTQYF.

There are a few counts of this clonotype. This chain links TRBV20-1 with TRBJ2-5; D possibly corresponds to TRBD1 (6 bases). The germline V and J ends were trimmed by 1 base and 5 bases, with 17 bases remaining between them. The CDR3 spans 15 residues. Germline-derived CDR1 and CDR2 are DFQATT and SNEGSKA (reference sequence). The CDR3 DNA reads TGCAGTGCTAGAGTTGGTAGATGGCAGGGGGAGACCCAGTACTTC. Protein product: CSARVGRWQGETQYF.

This clonotype occurred many times. The rearrangement joins TRBV2 to TRBJ2-7; no definite D call. The length of the CDR3 is 12 residues. CDR1 and CDR2 (germline): SNHLY, FYNNEI. The germline V and J ends were trimmed by 6 bases and 4 bases, with 10 bases remaining between them. The CDR3 spells CASSRDQYEQYF. The CDR3 nucleotides are TGTGCCAGCAGCCGAGATCAGTACGAGCAGTACTTC.

This clonotype was recorded at least ten times. The chain couples TRBV28 to TRBJ1-1; maybe TRBD1 (6 bases). The V gene's germline CDR1 is MDHEN and CDR2 SYDVKM. This CDR3 has 16 residues. Trimming took 0 bases from V and 6 from J, leaving 17 bases between them. CDR3 sequence: CASSLWPRGQFAEAFF. Written as DNA, the CDR3 is TGTGCCAGCAGTTTATGGCCTCGAGGACAGTTCGCTGAAGCTTTCTTT. The full variable domain, rest sourced from reference TRBV28 and TRBJ1-1, is DVKVTQSSRYLVKRTGEKVFLECVQDMDHENMFWYRQDPGLGLRLIYFSYDVKMKEKGDIPEGYSVSREKKERFSLILESASTNQTSMYLCASSLWPRGQFAEAFFGQGTRLTVV.

A few counts support this clonotype. The V call is TRBV12-5, the J call TRBJ2-1; no reliable D call. The CDR3 sequence is 12 residues long. Trimming cost V 5 bases and J 6 bases, with 8 bases left between them. Germline CDR1 reads LGHNT; CDR2 reads FRNRAP. Written as DNA, the CDR3 is TGTGCTAGTGGTCTGACTTTCAATGAGCAGTTCTTC. This encodes CASGLTFNEQFF.

This clonotype has a handful of counts. V is TRBV24-1 and J is TRBJ2-7; 9 bases are shared with TRBD2. The CDR3 is 17 residues long. Germline CDR1 KGHDR, CDR2 SFDVKD. Trimming at V came to 7 bases and at J to 2 bases, leaving 14 bases not matched to a gene. The CDR3 DNA reads as TGTGCCACCAGGTTAGTCCATAGCGGGAGCCCCACCTACGAGCAGTACTTC. Protein product: CATRLVHSGSPTYEQYF.

This clonotype was counted between two and nine times. The germline gene is not matched at one end of the junction; a read error may be the cause. CDR3 loop: CSAKTLDQPQHF. In DNA form, the CDR3 reads TGCAGTGCTAAAACCCTAGATCAACCCCAGCATTTT. The J gene is TRBJ1-5, the V gene TRBV20-1; D is unresolved. CDR1 and CDR2 (germline): DFQATT, SNEGSKA (reference sequence). CDR3 length: 12 amino acids.

The sample holds a few counts of this clonotype. The chain employs TRBV28 and TRBJ2-3, with a possible D match to TRBD1 (6 bases). Germline V CDR1 and CDR2: MDHEN, SYDVKM. The CDR3 runs 15 residues. The ends were cut back, 5 bases at V and 4 bases at J, with 16 bases in the middle. For the CDR3, the DNA is TGTGCCAGCAGTCCAAAACTCGACAGGTCAGATACGCAGTATTTT. It encodes CASSPKLDRSDTQYF.